Listed here is a single TCR beta chain. This entry comes from a study of early T cells in non-severe SARS-CoV-2 infection. At the level of the study: The input, bulk RNA from unsorted whole blood, was sequenced, and chains were unpaired.

The library protocol tagged individual cDNA molecules with unique molecular identifiers. Using its own MiXCR run on the 5' RACE reads, TCRdb lists one record per CDR3 protein. The data show roughly 110,000 distinct CDR3 sequences, with 11% seen just once and under 9% held by the top ten. The receptor was isolated from an adult who was a healthcare worker with PCR-confirmed SARS-CoV-2 infection or an uninfected control (not recorded which). Sequencing was done on a sample of whole blood.

The chain's CDR3 is CASSGQSLSINGYTF. The CDR3 coding sequence is TGTGCCAGCAGTGGACAGAGCTTATCCATCAATGGCTACACCTTC. V usage is TRBV6-5 and J usage is TRBJ1-2, with D perhaps matching TRBD1 (6 bases). V lost 5 bases to trimming and J lost 6 bases, with 19 bases between them. Germline CDR1 and CDR2: MNHEY and SVGAGI. CDR3 size: 15 residues.